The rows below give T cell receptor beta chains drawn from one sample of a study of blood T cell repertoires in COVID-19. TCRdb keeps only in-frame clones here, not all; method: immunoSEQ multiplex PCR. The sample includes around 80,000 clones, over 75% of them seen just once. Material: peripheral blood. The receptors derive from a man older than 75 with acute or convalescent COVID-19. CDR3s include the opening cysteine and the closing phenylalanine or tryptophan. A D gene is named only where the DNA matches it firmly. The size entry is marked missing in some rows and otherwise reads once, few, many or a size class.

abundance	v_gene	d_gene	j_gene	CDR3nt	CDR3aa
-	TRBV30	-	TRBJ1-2	TGTGCCTGGAGTGAAGGGGAAATCTATGGCTACACCTTC	CAWSEGEIYGYTF
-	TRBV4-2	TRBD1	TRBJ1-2	TGTGCCAGCAGCCAAGGGGGGAGACAGGGAGTATATGGCTACACCTTC	CASSQGGRQGVYGYTF
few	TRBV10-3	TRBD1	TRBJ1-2	TGTGCCATCAGTGATAACAGGGGAAACTATGGCTACACCTTC	CAISDNRGNYGYTF
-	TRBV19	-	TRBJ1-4	TGTGCCAGTAGTAGCGGAAGGAATGAAAAACTGTTTTTT	CASSSGRNEKLFF
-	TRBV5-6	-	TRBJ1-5	TGTGCCAGCAGCCTCCAGGGGCTGGGGACCCAGCATTTT	CASSLQGLGTQHF
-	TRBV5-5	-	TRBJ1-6	TGTGCCAGCAGCTTGGCCGGTAATTACCAGGGATGGTCACCCCTCCACTTT	CASSLAGNYQGWSPLHF
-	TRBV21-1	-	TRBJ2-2	TGTGCCGCCCCAAACTGCACCGGGGAGCTGTTTTTT	CAAPNCTGELFF
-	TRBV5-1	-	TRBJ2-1	TGCGCCAGCAGCTGGGCGGACAGTCGGGATGAGCAGTTCTTC	CASSWADSRDEQFF
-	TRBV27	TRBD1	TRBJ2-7	TGTGCCAGCAGTCCCGGACAGGGGTCGATAAGCGAGCAGTACTTC	CASSPGQGSISEQYF
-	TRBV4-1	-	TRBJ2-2	TGCGCCAGCAGCCAATGGCAGGGACTGAACACCGGGGAGCTGTTTTTT	CASSQWQGLNTGELFF
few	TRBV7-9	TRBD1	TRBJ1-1	TGTGCCAGCAGCTTAGCGGGGACAGGGGAGAACACTGAAGCTTTCTTT	CASSLAGTGENTEAFF
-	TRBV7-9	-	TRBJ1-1	TGTGCCAGCAGCTTAGCCACAGGCTCCTCGGGCACTGAAGCTTTCTTT	CASSLATGSSGTEAFF
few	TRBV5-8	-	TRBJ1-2	TGTGCCAGCAGCTCGGGCTATGGCTACACCTTC	CASSSGYGYTF